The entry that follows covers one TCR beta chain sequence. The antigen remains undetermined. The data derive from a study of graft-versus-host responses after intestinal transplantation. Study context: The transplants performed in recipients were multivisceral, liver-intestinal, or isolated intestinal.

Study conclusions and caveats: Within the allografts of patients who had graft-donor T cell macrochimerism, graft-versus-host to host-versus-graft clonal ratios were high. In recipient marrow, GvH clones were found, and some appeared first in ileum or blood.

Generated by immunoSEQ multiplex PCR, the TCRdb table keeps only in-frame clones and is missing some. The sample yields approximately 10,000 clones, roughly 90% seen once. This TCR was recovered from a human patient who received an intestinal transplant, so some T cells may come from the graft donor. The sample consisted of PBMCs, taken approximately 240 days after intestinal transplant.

For the CDR3, the DNA is TGTGCCAGCAGTTACCTGGGGGTCCGGGAAAAACTGTTTTTT. Amino acids: CASSYLGVREKLFF. The rearrangement joins TRBV6-5 to TRBJ1-4, with D possibly matching TRBD1 (5 bases). This CDR3 has 14 residues. V lost 2 bases, J lost 8 bases, and 12 bases lay in between. CDR1 is MNHEY and CDR2 is SVGAGI in the germline V gene.